One and the same sample provided the 5 T cell receptor beta chains below, sequenced in a study of Ad26.COV2.S vaccination and SARS-CoV-2 variants. Treatment of the sample: around 19 received Ad26.COV2.S at low or high dose, single or two shots; roughly five received placebo; per-sample allocation not given. The samples were gathered on day 63 after the first injection of vaccine or placebo. Generated by immunoSEQ multiplex PCR, the TCRdb table keeps only in-frame clones and is missing some. The sample contains fewer than 400,000 clones, around four fifths of which appear only once. Sequenced material: peripheral blood, taken in a trial of Ad26.COV2.S vaccine versus placebo. The receptors originated from a person between 18 and 60 years old who received the Ad26.COV2.S COVID-19 vaccine or a placebo.

J is TRBJ2-4 and V is TRBV6-5; D may be TRBD1 or TRBD2 (5 bases each). Germline CDR1 reads MNHEY; CDR2 reads SVGAGI. V lost 2 bases to trimming and J lost 8 bases, with 10 bases between them. This CDR3 is 13 amino acids long. This CDR3 is CASSYRGEDIQYF. In DNA form, the CDR3 reads TGTGCCAGCAGTTACAGGGGAGAAGACATTCAGTACTTC.

The chain couples TRBV24-1 to TRBJ1-5; D is possibly TRBD1 (6 bases). CDR1 and CDR2 (germline): KGHDR, SFDVKD. V lost 9 bases to trimming and J lost 6 bases, with 17 bases between them. The CDR3 covers 14 residues. CDR3 bases: TGTGCCACCCGGCGGGTCAGGGGTAGTCAGCCCCAGCATTTT. Protein: CATRRVRGSQPQHF.

This clone was seen just once. This chain links TRBV12-5 with TRBJ2-5; TRBD1 matches at 7 bases. The CDR3 runs to 18 residues. The germline gives CDR1 LGHNT, CDR2 FRNRAP. V lost 0 bases, J lost 2 bases, and 12 bases stayed unmatched. CDR3 DNA: TGTGCTAGTGGTTTGGTAGACCAGGGGGTCGCTTTTCAAGAGACCCAGTACTTC. Protein: CASGLVDQGVAFQETQYF.

The table lists this clone with a count of one. The chain has TRBV6-5 and TRBJ2-5; weak D call: TRBD2 (6 bases). V was cut by 0 bases and J by 4 bases, with 12 bases left in between. The CDR3 runs to 15 residues. Germline V lookup: CDR1 MNHEY, CDR2 SVGAGI. CDR3 bases: TGTGCCAGCAGTTACTCGATAAAGGGAGGAGAGACCCAGTACTTC. Its protein product is CASSYSIKGGETQYF.

As regards this clone: The junction and the germline gene differ at one end; a read error may be behind it. CDR3 sequence (DNA): TGTGCCGGCAGTTACACTAGCGGGGGGGCCGAGACCCAGTACTTC. This gives the protein CAGSYTSGGAETQYF. The chain links TRBV2 to TRBJ2-5; 13 bases match TRBD2. The CDR3 consists of 15 residues. Germline loops: CDR1 SNHLY, CDR2 FYNNEI.